This is a list of T cell receptor beta chains from one sample in a study of shared clonotypes between healthy human individuals. The table came from immunoSEQ multiplex PCR; TCRdb's copy has only in-frame clones and leaves some out. Among roughly 1 million clones listed, approximately 78% were seen once. Sequencing was carried out using memory CD4+ T cells from PBMCs. These receptors originate from a man aged 18-30 years in good health. Some clones in this sample may be carry-over from other donors' samples. Each CDR3 is given with its conserved first and last residue. A D gene is named only where the DNA matches it firmly. Clone size is shown for a subset of rows, as once, few, many or a class of expanded clone.

j_gene | abundance | d_gene | v_gene | len | CDR3nt | CDR3aa
TRBJ2-5 | . | . | TRBV30 | 12 | TGTGCCTGGAGTGATGGCGGGGAGACCCAGTACTTC | CAWSDGGETQYF
TRBJ2-2 | . | . | TRBV28 | 14 | TGTGCCAGCAATTGGGGACAGAACACCGGGGAGCTGTTTTTT | CASNWGQNTGELFF
TRBJ1-2 | once | . | TRBV27 | 15 | TGTGCCAGCAGTTCCGTCGGGACGACGAAGGGTGGCTACACCTTC | CASSSVGTTKGGYTF
TRBJ2-7 | once | . | TRBV29-1 | 10 | TGCAGCGTTGTTGGGGACGAGCAGTACTTC | CSVVGDEQYF
TRBJ1-5 | once | TRBD1 | TRBV25-1 | 17 | TGTGCCAGCAGTCAGGGGGGGGCTGGAAATGGCAATCAGCCCCAGCATTTT | CASSQGGAGNGNQPQHF
TRBJ2-3 | few | TRBD2 | TRBV5-1 | 17 | TGCGCCAGCAGCTTAGGCGGGAGGACGGGCCCGGGGGATACGCAGTATTTT | CASSLGGRTGPGDTQYF
TRBJ1-4 | . | TRBD1 | TRBV27 | 15 | TGTGCCAGCAGTCAAGCCGGGACAGGGGATGAAAAACTGTTTTTT | CASSQAGTGDEKLFF
TRBJ2-3 | . | . | TRBV7-9 | 14 | TGTGCCACCCAACGGGTACTAGGGACAGATACGCAGTATTTT | CATQRVLGTDTQYF
TRBJ1-4 | once | . | TRBV7-9 | 15 | TGTGCCAGCAGCTTAGCCAGGCCAAATAATGAAAAACTGTTTTTT | CASSLARPNNEKLFF
TRBJ2-2 | . | TRBD1 | TRBV2 | 15 | TGTGCCAGCCTCACCTCCGGGACAGAAACCGGGGAGCTGTTTTTT | CASLTSGTETGELFF
TRBJ2-5 | . | . | TRBV10-3 | 13 | TGTGCCACCGGACCGGGGCCCCAAGAGACCCAGTACTTC | CATGPGPQETQYF
TRBJ1-2 | . | . | TRBV27 | 16 | TGTGCCAGCAGTTTATATAGGGGTTCCCCGAGGTCGTGGTACACCTTC | CASSLYRGSPRSWYTF
TRBJ2-2 | . | . | TRBV5-1 | 15 | TGCGCCAGCAGCTTGGCCAGGGTCAGCACCGGGGAGCTGTTTTTT | CASSLARVSTGELFF
TRBJ1-2 | . | . | TRBV2 | 13 | TGTGCCAGCAATACGGGGACGCCCAATGGCTACACCTTC | CASNTGTPNGYTF
TRBJ2-7 | . | TRBD2 | TRBV7-9 | 13 | TGTGCCAGCAGCTTAGCAGCGACTAGCGTGCAGTACTTC | CASSLAATSVQYF